Listed here is a single T cell receptor beta chain. What antigen it recognizes has not been identified. No much larger clonotype is one base removed from it; base qualities were not supplied. For TCR Vbeta sequencing, memory CD4+ T cells were sorted ex vivo from the peripheral blood of narcolepsy patients and healthy controls. The CDR3 spans 14 residues, from the cysteine through the phenylalanine. Just the 42-base CDR3 DNA is kept, in frame starting at base 1. Per the germline V gene, SGHDN is the CDR1 and FVKESK is the CDR2. V drops 6 bases and J drops 5 bases, leaving 17 bases in between. The data are from a study of T cells in narcolepsy (dated by TCRdb to the late 2010s). For context, the study as a whole: The study enrolled patients with narcolepsy type 1 or type 2 (NT1, NT2) together with healthy control donors. The study used TCR Vbeta sequencing to track clonotypes in blood and CSF while looking for autoreactive T cells in narcolepsy patients that target self-antigens of hypocretin neurons (hypocretin, TRIB2).

General conclusions and limits of the study: Patients and controls had comparable numbers of sequenced blood memory CD4+ clonotypes, averaging about 37,000 and 33,000, respectively. Some blood memory CD4+ repertoires from patients and controls contained no sequences matching autoreactive T cell clones. According to the report, autoreactive clonotypes were detected serially in the blood of the same patients and of different patients, but not in healthy controls. Plots that compared CSF and blood CD4+ T cell clonotypes from the same patient highlighted HCRT-specific and TRIB2-specific autoreactive clonotypes.

The receptor library was made with the immunoSEQ multiplex PCR assay. TCRdb stores this immuneACCESS table with in-frame sequences only. Part of the clones is absent; in the studies checked, under half of the shortfall reflects unresolved V genes, and no reason is known for the rest. In all, the sample holds about 40,000 clones, and around 88% of those were seen once. Clones ranked in the top ten supply approximately 1.3% of the sample. The material sequenced was CD45RA- memory CD4+ T cells from PBMCs. In light of the paper, this sample's cell subset or site label describes: memory T cells sorted ex vivo from peripheral blood. This clonotype was obtained from a human donor with narcolepsy. This chain is built from TRBV14 and TRBJ2-7, with the D segment possibly TRBD1 or TRBD2, each aligning over 5 bases. Here the CDR3 is given as CASRRHGATHEQYF. The sequenced DNA: TGTGCCAGCAGGAGGCACGGGGCTACCCACGAGCAGTACTTC. With the portions outside the CDR3 filled from the reference TRBV14 and TRBJ2-7 genes, the complete variable region becomes EAGVTQFPSHSVIEKGQTVTLRCDPISGHDNLYWYRRVMGKEIKFLLHFVKESKQDESGMPNNRFLAERTGGTYSTLKVQPAELEDSGVYFCASRRHGATHEQYFGPGTRLTVT.